These 15 T cell receptor beta chains came from one sample sequenced in a study of naive and memory T cell subsets. An equimolar mix of two oligonucleotides served as the beta constant-region primer for TRBC1 and TRBC2. Nested alpha and beta constant-region primers with the SP2 primer drove four PCR rounds on ligated cDNA. In TCRdb, the UMI-ligation and nested PCR reads were re-called with MiXCR into one record per CDR3 protein. Of over 30,000 distinct CDR3 sequences in the sample, about a fifth are singletons; the top ten hold 3.4%. Sequencing was carried out using effector memory CD4+ T cells from blood. Stated subset: effector memory, CD45RA- CD27-. The source is a human donor in good health.

This clonotype was counted a few times. This rearrangement joins TRBV7-3 to TRBJ2-1; D could derive from TRBD1 or TRBD2 (7 bases each). The length of the CDR3 is 13 residues. Germline lookup yields CDR1 SGHTA and CDR2 FQGTGA. Trimming left V 0 bases short and J 10 bases short, with 10 bases between. This CDR3 reads CASSLTQGGEQFF. The CDR3 DNA is TGTGCCAGCAGCTTAACCCAGGGGGGGGAGCAGTTCTTC.

V is TRBV12-5 and J is TRBJ1-5; D may be TRBD1 (5 bases). Trimming pared 6 bases from V and 3 bases from J, leaving 12 bases between. Germline assignment: CDR1 LGHNT and CDR2 FRNRAP. The CDR3 loop spans 14 amino acids. CDR3 residues: CASGADSINQPQHF. The CDR3 bases are TGTGCTAGTGGCGCAGACAGCATCAATCAGCCCCAGCATTTT. Variable domain in full (rest from reference TRBV12-5 and TRBJ1-5): DARVTQTPRHKVTEMGQEVTMRCQPILGHNTVFWYRQTMMQGLELLAYFRNRAPLDDSGMPKDRFSAEMPDATLATLKIQPSEPRDSAVYFCASGADSINQPQHFGDGTRLSIL.

This clonotype was counted a few times. CDR3 nucleotide sequence: TGTGCCAGCAGCGCCCAGGGCAGCTCCTACGAGCAGTACTTC. Protein: CASSAQGSSYEQYF. The rearrangement joins TRBV6-6 to TRBJ2-7; possibly TRBD1 for D (5 bases). Between the trimmed V and J ends, which lost 6 bases and 0 bases, there was a span of 12 bases. This CDR3 contains 14 residues. CDR1 is MNHNY and CDR2 is SVGAGI in the germline V gene (reference sequence).

CDR3 residues: CSAAYRDGVKTQYF. CDR3 in DNA: TGCAGTGCTGCCTACCGGGACGGAGTGAAGACCCAGTACTTC. This chain links TRBV20-1 with TRBJ2-5; either TRBD1 or TRBD2 may supply D (5 bases each). The CDR3 runs to 14 residues. Germline CDR1 DFQATT, CDR2 SNEGSKA (reference sequence). V was pared by 5 bases and J by 6 bases, with 19 bases between.

This chain joins TRBV3-1 and TRBJ2-5, with D maybe TRBD1 (5 bases). CDR3 length: 13 amino acids. Germline CDR1 reads LGHDT; CDR2 reads YNNKEL (reference sequence). V was trimmed by 5 bases and J by 5 bases, leaving 12 bases between them. The chain's CDR3 is CASSWGGVETQYF. The DNA for the CDR3 is TGTGCCAGCAGCTGGGGCGGAGTGGAGACCCAGTACTTC.

This clonotype was counted only a few times. J is TRBJ2-7 and V is TRBV7-2; weak D call: TRBD1 (5 bases). V was shortened by 5 bases and J by 0 bases, with 8 bases between the two germline ends. Germline V CDR1 and CDR2: SGHTA, FQGNSA. The CDR3 extends over 13 amino acids. The CDR3 DNA is TGTGCCAGCAGCATGGACAACTCCTACGAGCAGTACTTC. This sequence encodes CASSMDNSYEQYF.

This chain links TRBV19 with TRBJ2-1, with TRBD1 matching 8 bases. Germline lookup yields CDR1 LNHDA and CDR2 SQIVND (reference sequence). The CDR3 loop spans 16 amino acids. Trimming removed 3 bases from V and 2 bases from J; junction bases left unmatched: 6. CDR3 sequence: CASSIGTGQAYNEQFF. Here the CDR3 DNA reads TGTGCCAGTAGTATTGGGACAGGCCAGGCCTACAATGAGCAGTTCTTC.

By proportion, this clonotype is medium-sized. J is TRBJ2-3 and V is TRBV10-2, with 9 bases fitting TRBD2. CDR1 is WSHSY, CDR2 SAAADI, per germline. V lost 0 bases and J lost 6; bases outside the gene matches: 10. The CDR3 is 17 amino acids. CDR3 loop: CASSESGLALPRDTQYF. CDR3 coding DNA: TGCGCCAGCAGTGAGTCGGGACTAGCTCTACCGAGGGATACGCAGTATTTT.

The table lists this clonotype with a few counts. The chain has TRBV12-3 or TRBV12-4 and TRBJ1-4, with D hard to call. The ends were cut back, 5 bases at V and 8 bases at J, with 18 bases in the middle. This CDR3 comprises 15 residues. CDR3 in DNA: TGTGCCAGCAGTACCGCAGGAGGGCGTACAGAAAAACTGTTTTTT. Its protein is CASSTAGGRTEKLFF.

This clonotype appeared a single time. The CDR3 sequence: CATSSPGTWGKWEPLHF. CDR3 nucleotides: TGTGCCACCAGTTCCCCCGGGACATGGGGGAAATGGGAACCCCTCCACTTT. The chain links TRBV24-1 to TRBJ1-6, with a possible D match to TRBD1 (6 bases). The V gene lost 6 bases and the J gene lost 12 bases, with 26 bases spanning the gap. The CDR3 loop spans 17 amino acids. Germline-derived CDR1 and CDR2 are KGHDR and SFDVKD.

The J gene is TRBJ2-1, the V gene TRBV13; D is unclear. Trimming removed 0 bases at V and 0 bases at J, with 12 bases between. The germline CDR1 and CDR2 sequences are PRHDT and FYEKMQ (reference sequence). This CDR3 has 17 amino acids. CDR3 protein: CASSLGPLDRSYNEQFF. CDR3 DNA: TGTGCCAGCAGCTTAGGCCCCCTCGACCGCTCCTACAATGAGCAGTTCTTC.

The chain is built from TRBV7-9 and TRBJ2-1, with TRBD2 matching over 13 bases. The CDR3 runs to 18 residues. The germline CDR1 and CDR2 sequences are SEHNR and FQNEAQ (reference sequence). J was trimmed by 6 bases and V by 4 bases; bases with no gene match: 12. DNA for the CDR3: TGTGCCAGCAGCTCCCACAGACTAGCGGGAGGTGTAGGCAATGAGCAGTTCTTC. It specifies CASSSHRLAGGVGNEQFF.

This clonotype was seen a handful of times. This chain joins TRBV5-1 and TRBJ2-3; D unclear. The germline CDR1 and CDR2 sequences are SGHRS and YFSETQ. This CDR3 has 14 residues. Trimming shortened V by 5 bases and J by 1 base, and 11 bases separated the two germline ends. The CDR3 spells CASSNDTGTDTQYF. The CDR3 nucleotides read TGCGCCAGCAGTAATGACACCGGCACAGATACGCAGTATTTT. Complete variable domain (other parts from reference TRBV5-1 and TRBJ2-3): KAGVTQTPRYLIKTRGQQVTLSCSPISGHRSVSWYQQTPGQGLQFLFEYFSETQRNKGNFPGRFSGRQFSNSRSEMNVSTLELGDSALYLCASSNDTGTDTQYFGPGTRLTVL.

CDR3 sequence: CSVKALGTASTDTQYF. CDR3 sequence (DNA): TGCAGCGTTAAAGCACTAGGGACCGCGAGCACAGATACGCAGTATTTT. The J gene is TRBJ2-3, the V gene TRBV29-1; D is possibly TRBD1 or TRBD2 (5 bases each). This CDR3 contains 16 residues. V lost 5 bases and J 0 bases, leaving 18 bases between the germline ends. Germline V lookup: CDR1 SQVTM, CDR2 ANQGSEA.

The chain carries TRBV5-1 and TRBJ2-6, with no clear D. The CDR3 totals 14 residues. Germline V gives CDR1 SGHRS, CDR2 YFSETQ. V was cut by 3 bases and J by 0 bases, with 4 bases left in between. The CDR3: CASSSASGANVLTF. The CDR3 DNA follows: TGCGCCAGCAGCTCGGCCTCTGGGGCCAACGTCCTGACTTTC.